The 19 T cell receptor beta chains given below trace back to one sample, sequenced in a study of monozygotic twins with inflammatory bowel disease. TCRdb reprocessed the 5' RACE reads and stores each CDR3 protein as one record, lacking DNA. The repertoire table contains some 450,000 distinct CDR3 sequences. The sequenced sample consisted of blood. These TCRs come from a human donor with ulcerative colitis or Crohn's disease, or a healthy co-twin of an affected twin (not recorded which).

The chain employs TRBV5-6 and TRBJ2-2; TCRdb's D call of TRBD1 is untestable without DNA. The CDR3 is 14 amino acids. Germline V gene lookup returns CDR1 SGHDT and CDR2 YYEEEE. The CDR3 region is CASCGQLHTGELFF.

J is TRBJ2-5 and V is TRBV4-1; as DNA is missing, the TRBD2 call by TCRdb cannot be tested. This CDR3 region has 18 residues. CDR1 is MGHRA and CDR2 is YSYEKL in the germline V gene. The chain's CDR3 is CASSQESGLAGSQETQYF.

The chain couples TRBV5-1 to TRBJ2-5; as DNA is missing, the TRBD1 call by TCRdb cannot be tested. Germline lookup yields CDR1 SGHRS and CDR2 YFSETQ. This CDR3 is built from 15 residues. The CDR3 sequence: CASQGGGAYQRPQYF. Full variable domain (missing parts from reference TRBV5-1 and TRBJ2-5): KAGVTQTPRYLIKTRGQQVTLSCSPISGHRSVSWYQQTPGQGLQFLFEYFSETQRNKGNFPGRFSGRQFSNSRSEMNVSTLELGDSALYLCASQGGGAYQRPQYFGPGTRLLVL.

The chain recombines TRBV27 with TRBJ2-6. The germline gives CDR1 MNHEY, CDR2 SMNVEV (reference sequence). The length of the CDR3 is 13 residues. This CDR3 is CASSFGLANVLTF.

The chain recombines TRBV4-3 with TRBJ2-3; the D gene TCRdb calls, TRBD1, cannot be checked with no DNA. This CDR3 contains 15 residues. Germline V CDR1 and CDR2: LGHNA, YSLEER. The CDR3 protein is CASSRLYAPTDTQYF.

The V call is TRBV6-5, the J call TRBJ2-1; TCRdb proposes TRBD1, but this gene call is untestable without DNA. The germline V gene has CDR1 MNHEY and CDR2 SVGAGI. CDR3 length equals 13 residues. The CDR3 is CASSKGVYNEQFF.

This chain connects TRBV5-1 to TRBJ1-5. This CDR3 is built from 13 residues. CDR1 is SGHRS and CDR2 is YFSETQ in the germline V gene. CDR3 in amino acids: CASSPQTYQPQHF.

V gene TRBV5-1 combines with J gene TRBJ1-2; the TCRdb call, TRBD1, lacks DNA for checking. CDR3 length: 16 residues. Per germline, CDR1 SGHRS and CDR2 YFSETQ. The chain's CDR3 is CASRDPRTGKGYGYTF.

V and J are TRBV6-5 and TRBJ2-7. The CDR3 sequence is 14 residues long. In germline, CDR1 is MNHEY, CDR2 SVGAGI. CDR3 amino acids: CASSYSRRIYEQYF.

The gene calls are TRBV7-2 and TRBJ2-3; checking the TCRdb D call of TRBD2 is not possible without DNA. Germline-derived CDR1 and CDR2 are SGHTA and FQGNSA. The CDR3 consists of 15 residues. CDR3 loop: CASSLDPKRADTQYF. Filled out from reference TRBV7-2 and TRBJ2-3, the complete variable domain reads GAGVSQSPSNKVTEKGKDVELRCDPISGHTALYWYRQSLGQGLEFLIYFQGNSAPDKSGLPSDRFSAERTGGSVSTLTIQRTQQEDSAVYLCASSLDPKRADTQYFGPGTRLTVL.

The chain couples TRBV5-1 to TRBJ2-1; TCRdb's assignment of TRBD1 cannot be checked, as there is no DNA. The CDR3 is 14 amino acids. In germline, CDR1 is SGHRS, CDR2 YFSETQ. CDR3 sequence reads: CASSLTGTVNEQFF.

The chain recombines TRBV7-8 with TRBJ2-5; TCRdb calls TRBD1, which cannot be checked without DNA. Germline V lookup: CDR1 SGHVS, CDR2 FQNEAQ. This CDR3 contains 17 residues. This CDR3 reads CASSLPGILTKKETQYF.

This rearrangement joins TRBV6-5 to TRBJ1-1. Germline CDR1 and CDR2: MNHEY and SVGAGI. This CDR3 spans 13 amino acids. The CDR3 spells CASSRGLVTEAFF.

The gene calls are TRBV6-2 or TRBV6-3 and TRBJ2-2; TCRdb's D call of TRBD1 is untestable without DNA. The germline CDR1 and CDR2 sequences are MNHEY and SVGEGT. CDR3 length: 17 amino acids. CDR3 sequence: CASSYTKGSEKTGELFF.

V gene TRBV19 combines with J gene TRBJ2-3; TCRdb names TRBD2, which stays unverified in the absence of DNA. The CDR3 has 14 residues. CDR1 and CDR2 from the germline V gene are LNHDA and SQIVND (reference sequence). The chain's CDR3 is CASKGGPHTDTQYF.

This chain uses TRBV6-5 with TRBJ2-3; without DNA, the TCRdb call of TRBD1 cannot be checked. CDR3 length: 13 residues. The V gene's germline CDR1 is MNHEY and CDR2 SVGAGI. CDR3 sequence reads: CASRGRGTGTQYF.

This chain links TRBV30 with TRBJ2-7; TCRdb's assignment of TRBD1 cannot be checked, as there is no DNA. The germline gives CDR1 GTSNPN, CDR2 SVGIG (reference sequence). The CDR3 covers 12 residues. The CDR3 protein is CAWSNSGSEQYF.

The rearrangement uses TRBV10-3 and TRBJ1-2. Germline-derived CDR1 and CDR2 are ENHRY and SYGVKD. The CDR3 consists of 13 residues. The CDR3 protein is CAISEPVWYGYTF.

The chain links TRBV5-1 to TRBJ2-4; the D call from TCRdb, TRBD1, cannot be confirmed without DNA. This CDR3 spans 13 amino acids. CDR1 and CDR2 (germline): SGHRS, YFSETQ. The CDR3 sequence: CASSLTEGNIQYF.